This T cell receptor (beta chain) was captured by sequencing in a study of T cells in Graves' hyperthyroidism and ophthalmopathy. Germline trimming cut 4 bases from V and 5 bases from J; bases unmatched to any gene: 5. In germline, CDR1 is SGHRS, CDR2 YFSETQ. This CDR3 is 14 amino acids long. This clonotype has at least ten counts. The CDR3 regions of TCR beta were amplified from RNA transcripts. The TCR CDR3 was amplified in a first-round RT-PCR using the HTBI primer set. TCRdb re-called the multiplex PCR reads with MiXCR, one entry per CDR3 protein. The sample shows hundreds of thousands of distinct CDR3 sequences, about 14% of them seen only once.

This sequence joins TRBV5-1 and TRBJ2-5; 10 positions match TRBD2. Sequencing used blood. The clonotype comes from a woman in her late teens or twenties with Graves' hyperthyroidism. CDR3 protein: CASSTGGLAETQYF. DNA of the CDR3: TGCGCCAGCAGCACGGGGGGACTAGCGGAGACCCAGTACTTC.